This T cell receptor (beta chain) was recovered during a study of radiotherapy plus CTLA-4 blockade in lung cancer. This table comes from immunoSEQ multiplex PCR, and its TCRdb copy is limited to in-frame clones, with some not included. The data hold about 90,000 clones, with under 85% observed a single time. The CDR3 is made up of 13 amino acids. V dropped 3 bases and J dropped 2 bases, with 10 bases sitting between them. Germline V gene sequence: CDR1 GTSNPN, CDR2 SVGIG (reference sequence). The chain links TRBV30 to TRBJ1-2; D is undetermined. This TCR derives from a human donor with non-small cell lung cancer that progressed on radiotherapy plus ipilimumab. Sequences were derived from peripheral blood, sampled from a patient treated with radiotherapy plus ipilimumab. The CDR3 nucleotides are TGTGCCTGGAGATACGACGGAAACTATGGCTACACCTTC. This codes for CAWRYDGNYGYTF. The full variable domain, in which reference TRBV30 and TRBJ1-2 provide the parts outside the CDR3, is SQTIHQWPATLVQPVGSPLSLECTVEGTSNPNLYWYRQAAGRGLQLLFYSVGIGQISSEVPQNLSASRPQDRQFILSSKKLLLSDSGFYLCAWRYDGNYGYTFGSGTRLTVV.